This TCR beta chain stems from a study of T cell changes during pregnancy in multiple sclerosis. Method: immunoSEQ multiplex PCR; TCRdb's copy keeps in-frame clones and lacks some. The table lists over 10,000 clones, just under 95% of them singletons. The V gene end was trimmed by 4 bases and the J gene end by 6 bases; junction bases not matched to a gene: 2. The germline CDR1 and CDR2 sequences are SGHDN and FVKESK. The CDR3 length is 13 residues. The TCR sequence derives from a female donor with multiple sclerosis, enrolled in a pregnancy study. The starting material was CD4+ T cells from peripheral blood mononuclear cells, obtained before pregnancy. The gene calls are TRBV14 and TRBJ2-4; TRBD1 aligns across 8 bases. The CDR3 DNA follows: TGTGCCAGCAGCCCTACAGGGGGAAACATTCAGTACTTC. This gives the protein CASSPTGGNIQYF.